The source of this T cell receptor (beta chain) is a study of blood T cell repertoires in COVID-19. Study-wide background: Acute and convalescent COVID-19 samples came from the United States, Italy and Spain. In each case, the material was cDNA or gDNA derived from T cells, B-cell-depleted T cells, or PBMCs.

V shed 5 bases, J shed 8 bases, and the junction held 10 bases outside the gene matches. This CDR3 is 15 amino acids long. The germline V gene encodes CDR1 SGDLS and CDR2 YYNGEE. Data came from immunoSEQ multiplex PCR; TCRdb stores just in-frame clones and leaves some out. The sample records some 670,000 clones, about 87% being singletons. This receptor was taken from a woman under 30 with acute or convalescent COVID-19. The chain is built from TRBV9 and TRBJ1-5, with 10 bases that match TRBD1. Sequenced sample: peripheral blood. In DNA, the CDR3 is TGTGCCAGCAGAGGAGACAGGGGGCCATCGGAGCCCCAGCATTTT. Its translation is CASRGDRGPSEPQHF.